This T cell receptor (beta chain) derives from a study of T cell changes during pregnancy in multiple sclerosis. Assay: immunoSEQ multiplex PCR; the TCRdb copy retains only in-frame clones and omits some. The top ten hold under 0.9% of the sample, which has about 44,000 clones, 95% to 96% seen once. The V end was cut by 2 bases, the J end by 3 bases, with 8 bases between. The CDR3 is 13 amino acids. Germline CDR1 reads SGHKS; CDR2 reads YYEKEE (reference sequence). The rearrangement uses TRBV5-5 and TRBJ1-2; D ambiguous. The material sequenced was peripheral blood, taken in the second trimester of pregnancy. This receptor was obtained from a female donor with multiple sclerosis, enrolled in a pregnancy study. DNA of the CDR3: TGTGCCAGCAGCTTATCCGCGGACTATGGCTACACCTTC. Protein sequence: CASSLSADYGYTF.